Listed here are 28 T cell receptor beta chains from one sample, sequenced in a study of T cells in Graves' hyperthyroidism and ophthalmopathy. It was RNA transcripts that yielded the amplified TCR beta CDR3 regions. The HTBI primer set served for first-round RT-PCR of the TCR CDR3. Via MiXCR, TCRdb re-called the multiplex PCR reads, giving one row per CDR3 protein. The sample lists around 760,000 distinct CDR3 sequences; 35% were seen once. The sequencing input was blood. The receptors come from a woman between 35 and 50 years old with Graves' hyperthyroidism.

This clonotype has a handful of counts. The genes are TRBV19 and TRBJ1-1; maybe TRBD1 (6 bases). In germline, CDR1 is LNHDA, CDR2 SQIVND (reference sequence). This CDR3 region has 14 residues. V dropped 6 bases and J dropped 3 bases, with 14 bases sitting between them. Here the CDR3 reads CASSGIQGDTEAFF. CDR3 sequence (DNA): TGTGCCAGTAGCGGAATACAGGGTGACACTGAAGCTTTCTTT.

This clonotype showed up many times. The chain couples TRBV19 to TRBJ2-6; D might be TRBD1 (6 bases). The V end lost 7 bases, the J end lost 2 bases, and 18 bases lay between the germline ends. The CDR3 length is 17 residues. Germline assignment: CDR1 LNHDA and CDR2 SQIVND (reference sequence). The CDR3 loop reads CASMIQGLKTGANVLTF. CDR3 sequence (DNA): TGTGCCAGTATGATTCAGGGGCTTAAAACTGGGGCCAACGTCCTGACTTTC.

This clonotype was observed many times. V and J are TRBV20-1 and TRBJ1-4, with TRBD1 matching over 9 bases. The ends lost 5 bases at V and 6 bases at J; junction bases unmatched: 7. CDR1 DFQATT and CDR2 SNEGSKA come from the germline V gene (reference sequence). This CDR3 is 14 amino acids long. The CDR3 bases are TGCAGTGCTTGGAGAACAGGGGGCGATGAAAAACTGTTTTTT. Translating gives CSAWRTGGDEKLFF.

This clonotype was counted many times. The chain has TRBV5-1 and TRBJ2-7, with 11 bases aligning to TRBD1. V trimming: 4 bases; J trimming: 3 bases; junction bases outside the gene matches: 3. Germline V gene sequence: CDR1 SGHRS, CDR2 YFSETQ. The CDR3 loop spans 14 amino acids. CDR3 coding DNA: TGCGCCAGCAGCGTGGGACAGGGGGTCTACGAGCAGTACTTC. Residues: CASSVGQGVYEQYF.

The chain is built from TRBV12-3 or TRBV12-4 and TRBJ1-1; the D gene is possibly TRBD1 (6 bases). V lost 7 bases and J 4 bases, leaving 22 bases between the germline ends. The CDR3 contains 16 residues. The CDR3 DNA is TGTGCCAGCACCCCAGGGGCAGGGCGGGGAGGCACTGAAGCTTTCTTT. Its translation is CASTPGAGRGGTEAFF.

In its sample, this clonotype was seen a few times. The V gene is TRBV9, the J gene TRBJ1-1; 7 nucleotides line up with TRBD1. V gave up 0 bases and J gave up 1 base; unmatched junction bases: 12. CDR1 SGDLS and CDR2 YYNGEE come from the germline V gene. The CDR3 contains 18 residues. The CDR3 DNA reads TGTGCCAGCAGCGTAGCTAAGGGGATGGGACAGCCGAACACTGAAGCTTTCTTT. This sequence encodes CASSVAKGMGQPNTEAFF.

V and J are TRBV10-3 and TRBJ2-7; no clear D gene. This CDR3 region has 15 residues. Trimming cost V 0 bases and J 2 bases, with 11 bases left between them. In germline, CDR1 is ENHRY, CDR2 SYGVKD. CDR3 sequence: CAISESKGLTYEQYF. CDR3 DNA: TGTGCCATCAGTGAGTCGAAAGGGCTAACCTACGAGCAGTACTTC.

Comment on this clonotype: This sequence may be a read error, since a much larger clone differs from it by one base. The CDR3 region is CASSPGGLGYTF. In nucleotides, the CDR3 is TGTGCCAGCAGCCCGGGGGGCCTTGGCTACACCTTC. V and J are TRBV7-9 and TRBJ1-2, with TRBD1 as a possible D gene (6 bases). Germline lookup yields CDR1 SEHNR and CDR2 FQNEAQ (reference sequence). This CDR3 has 12 residues. V lost 5 bases to trimming and J lost 7 bases, with 11 bases between them.

The table lists this clonotype with many counts. The chain uses TRBV9 and TRBJ1-1; D unresolved. Germline CDR1 reads SGDLS; CDR2 reads YYNGEE. There are 14 residues in the CDR3. V lost 0 bases and J lost 6, with 12 bases in between. In DNA, the CDR3 is TGTGCCAGCAGCGTAGGGCAGGACGCCGCTGAAGCTTTCTTT. It specifies CASSVGQDAAEAFF. The entire variable domain, with the rest obtained from reference TRBV9 and TRBJ1-1, is as follows: DSGVTQTPKHLITATGQRVTLRCSPRSGDLSVYWYQQSLDQGLQFLIQYYNGEERAKGNILERFSAQQFPDLHSELNLSSLELGDSALYFCASSVGQDAAEAFFGQGTRLTVV.

This chain connects TRBV29-1 to TRBJ2-5, with 9 bases fitting TRBD2. Trimming cost V 7 bases and J 7 bases; bases outside gene matches: 4. Germline V gene sequence: CDR1 SQVTM, CDR2 ANQGSEA. This CDR3 region has 11 residues. Written as DNA, the CDR3 is TGCAGCGCCCGCGGGAGGGGGACCCAGTACTTC. Translation: CSARGRGTQYF.

This clonotype was counted between two and nine times. This may stem from a read error, because a much larger clone lies one nucleotide away. The chain carries TRBV2 and TRBJ2-5; D may be TRBD1 or TRBD2 (5 bases each). The CDR3 has 12 amino acids. Germline V gene sequence: CDR1 SNHLY, CDR2 FYNNEI. Deletions cut 10 bases from V and 5 bases from J, with 14 bases between. DNA of the CDR3: TGTGCCATAGATCCGGGGACGGAGACCCAGTACTTC. This gives the protein CAIDPGTETQYF.

This clonotype was seen a few times. The V and J genes are TRBV6-2 or TRBV6-3 and TRBJ2-3, with 9 bases matching TRBD1. The V segment lost 5 bases and the J segment 4 bases; nucleotides outside the gene matches: 7. CDR1 and CDR2 from the germline V gene are MNHEY and SVGEGT. The length of the CDR3 is 15 residues. In DNA, the CDR3 is TGTGCCAGCAGTCACAACAGGGGGCGCGCAGATACGCAGTATTTT. This sequence encodes CASSHNRGRADTQYF.

This clonotype was observed at least ten times. Here the CDR3 reads CASGGAHYGYTF. CDR3 in DNA: TGTGCCAGCGGGGGGGCCCACTATGGCTACACCTTC. The chain employs TRBV7-6 and TRBJ1-2, with D perhaps matching TRBD1 (6 bases). This CDR3 has 12 residues. The ends were cut back, 8 bases at V and 3 bases at J, with 10 bases in the middle. Per germline, CDR1 SGHVS and CDR2 FNYEAQ.

This clonotype was seen ten or more times. V is TRBV7-8 and J is TRBJ1-1, with D uncertain. The CDR3 consists of 14 residues. Germline V gene lookup returns CDR1 SGHVS and CDR2 FQNEAQ. The V and J ends lost 1 base and 0 bases respectively, with 6 bases between them. The CDR3 region has the DNA TGTGCCAGCAGCTTAGTACTACTGAACACTGAAGCTTTCTTT. This translates into CASSLVLLNTEAFF. Full variable domain (outside the CDR3, taken from reference TRBV7-8 and TRBJ1-1): GAGVSQSPRYKVAKRGQDVALRCDPISGHVSLFWYQQALGQGPEFLTYFQNEAQLDKSGLPSDRFFAERPEGSVSTLKIQRTQQEDSAVYLCASSLVLLNTEAFFGQGTRLTVV.

DNA of the CDR3: TGTGCCAGCAGCTTTGACAGGGGTCAATATGGCTACACCTTC. Translating gives CASSFDRGQYGYTF. This chain uses TRBV7-2 with TRBJ1-2; 8 bases align to TRBD1. The V gene end was trimmed by 3 bases and the J gene end by 5 bases; junction bases not matched to a gene: 5. The CDR3 consists of 14 residues. The germline gives CDR1 SGHTA, CDR2 FQGNSA.

This clonotype has ten or more counts. The chain employs TRBV2 and TRBJ1-1; perhaps TRBD1 as D (5 bases). The CDR3 length is 14 residues. Germline V gene lookup returns CDR1 SNHLY and CDR2 FYNNEI. The V end was cut by 5 bases, the J end by 3 bases, with 13 bases between. The CDR3 is CASSPLGGDTEAFF. In nucleotides, the CDR3 is TGTGCCAGCAGTCCCTTGGGAGGGGACACTGAAGCTTTCTTT.

About this clonotype: A read error may produce the germline difference seen at one junction end. The chain employs TRBV7-2 and TRBJ1-5; weak D call: TRBD1 (6 bases). The CDR3 loop spans 15 amino acids. Germline V gene data show CDR1 as SGHTA and CDR2 as FQGNSA. The DNA of the CDR3 is TGTGCCAGCGGCTTAGCGCCTGCAGGGGTTCAGCCCCAGCATTTT. Protein product: CASGLAPAGVQPQHF.

The V call is TRBV19, the J call TRBJ2-7, with unresolved D. The CDR3 covers 13 residues. V gave up 5 bases and J gave up 8 bases, with 16 bases separating them. Germline CDR1 reads LNHDA; CDR2 reads SQIVND (reference sequence). In DNA form, the CDR3 reads TGTGCCAGTAGTTCGACGGACGTTTACCAGCAGTACTTC. Residues: CASSSTDVYQQYF. Filled out from reference TRBV19 and TRBJ2-7, the complete variable domain reads DGGITQSPKYLFRKEGQNVTLSCEQNLNHDAMYWYRQDPGQGLRLIYYSQIVNDFQKGDIAEGYSVSREKKESFPLTVTSAQKNPTAFYLCASSSTDVYQQYFGPGTRLTVT.

The sample holds one count of this clonotype. The V call is TRBV9, the J call TRBJ1-2, with D possibly matching TRBD1 (6 bases). V lost 3 bases to trimming and J lost 4 bases, with 16 bases between them. The CDR3 totals 15 residues. Germline CDR1 is SGDLS and CDR2 is YYNGEE. The CDR3 sequence: CASSAVAGEAYGYTF. The CDR3 coding sequence is TGTGCCAGCAGCGCCGTCGCAGGGGAGGCCTATGGCTACACCTTC.

This clonotype was seen many times. One base away lies a much larger clone, so this may be a sequencing read error. The V and J genes are TRBV6-1 and TRBJ1-2; 8 bases match TRBD1. This CDR3 has 13 amino acids. V lost 6 bases to trimming and J lost 3 bases; unmatched junction nucleotides: 3. The V gene's germline CDR1 is MNHNS and CDR2 SASEGT. CDR3 sequence reads: CASRTTGDYGYTF. The CDR3 bases are TGTGCCAGCAGGACGACAGGGGACTATGGCTACACCTTC.

This clonotype has ten or more counts. J is TRBJ1-1 and V is TRBV20-1, with unresolved D. The V gene lost 6 bases and the J gene lost 0 bases, with 8 bases spanning the gap. The germline V gene has CDR1 DFQATT and CDR2 SNEGSKA (reference sequence). This CDR3 comprises 12 residues. The CDR3 DNA reads TGCAGTGCAGATGAGTTGAACACTGAAGCTTTCTTT. This translates into CSADELNTEAFF.

In this sample, this clonotype turned up a few times. The CDR3 protein is CASSVEGDPSSGNTIYF. DNA of the CDR3: TGTGCCAGCAGCGTAGAAGGGGACCCGAGCTCTGGAAACACCATATATTTT. This chain links TRBV9 with TRBJ1-3; tentatively, D is TRBD1 (5 bases). Germline CDR1 and CDR2: SGDLS and YYNGEE. With 0 bases removed from V and 0 bases from J, the gap between germline ends came to 13 bases. This CDR3 is 17 amino acids long.

This clonotype has just a few counts. The rearrangement links TRBV4-3 to TRBJ1-1, with D perhaps matching TRBD1 (5 bases). CDR3 length: 17 residues. Germline values: CDR1 LGHNA, CDR2 YSLEER. The V gene lost 0 bases and the J gene lost 4 bases, with 18 bases spanning the gap. CDR3 loop: CASSQDQAAGYGTEAFF. The CDR3 DNA reads as TGCGCCAGCAGCCAAGATCAGGCGGCAGGGTACGGCACTGAAGCTTTCTTT.

The rearrangement links TRBV7-9 to TRBJ1-1; unclear D gene. Per the germline V gene, CDR1 is SEHNR and CDR2 is FQNEAQ (reference sequence). The CDR3 spans 14 residues. Trimming stripped 5 bases from V and 1 base from J, with 11 bases between. CDR3 amino acids: CASSPNGENTEAFF. The CDR3 DNA follows: TGTGCCAGCAGCCCCAACGGGGAGAACACTGAAGCTTTCTTT.

The chain couples TRBV7-2 to TRBJ2-7, with TRBD1 identical over 12 bases. V shed 5 bases and J 5 bases; nucleotides not matched to a gene: 13. This CDR3 comprises 17 residues. Germline V CDR1 and CDR2: SGHTA, FQGNSA. CDR3 region: CASSQAGDRGPFNEQYF. DNA of the CDR3: TGTGCCAGCAGCCAAGCCGGGGACAGGGGGCCCTTCAACGAGCAGTACTTC.

Ten or more counts support this clonotype. The V call is TRBV12-3 or TRBV12-4, the J call TRBJ1-6; 7 bases are a match to TRBD1. The CDR3 spans 17 residues. Losses at the gene ends were 5 bases for V and 6 bases for J; bases not matched to a gene: 13. DNA of the CDR3: TGTGCCAGCAGTCGAACCTGGGAGGGGGCGGGTAATTCACCCCTCCACTTT. This encodes CASSRTWEGAGNSPLHF.

This chain uses TRBV10-3 with TRBJ2-7; 8 bases fit TRBD2. This CDR3 contains 17 residues. The junction had 7 bases not matched to a gene; V was cut back by 0 bases and J by 0 bases. In germline, CDR1 is ENHRY, CDR2 SYGVKD. The CDR3 sequence is CAISESTPGGGSYEQYF. The CDR3 nucleotides are TGTGCCATCAGTGAGTCCACACCGGGGGGGGGCTCCTACGAGCAGTACTTC.

Comments on this clonotype: Relative to the germline gene, one junction end is altered; a read error may explain this. The J gene is TRBJ2-2, the V gene TRBV7-2; D might be TRBD2 (7 bases). The CDR3 consists of 15 residues. Germline lookup yields CDR1 SGHTA and CDR2 FQGNSA. Here the CDR3 DNA reads TGCGCCAGCAGCCAAGAGGGGGGAGGGCTAGGGGAGCTGTTTTTT. Encoded protein: CASSQEGGGLGELFF.